These T cell receptor beta chains were read from a single sample in a study of OX40 agonist ivuxolimab in advanced cancers. The assay was immunoSEQ multiplex PCR, and TCRdb's table has in-frame clones only and misses some. Of about 89,000 clones listed, about 88% are singletons. The material was CD4+ or CD8+ T cells sorted from blood, obtained in a trial of the OX40 agonist ivuxolimab. Source of these receptors: an adult with an advanced solid tumor such as melanoma, head and neck, liver or kidney cancer. CDR3s include the opening cysteine and the closing phenylalanine or tryptophan. The order of the fields is V gene, clone size, J gene, CDR3 protein. Not all rows give a size; the values are once, few, many and, for expanded clones, a class.

TRBV7-3,.,TRBJ1-2,CASSPISRARFNYGYTF
TRBV6-1,.,TRBJ2-2,CASRGSWELFF
TRBV5-4,once,TRBJ2-7,CASSLSGAGGPGQYF
TRBV19,.,TRBJ2-6,CASSRDRASSGANVLTF
TRBV7-9,few,TRBJ1-6,CASSRDRADSPLHF
TRBV6-1,few,TRBJ1-1,CASSVGQAGAFF
TRBV19,.,TRBJ1-5,CASSIVRAAF
TRBV7-9,.,TRBJ1-3,CASSPGGSGNTIYF
TRBV7-2,.,TRBJ1-2,CASSLGGFDGYTF
TRBV9,.,TRBJ1-1,CASSLKYGEAFF
TRBV7-8,.,TRBJ2-1,CASSSGGSSYNEQFF
TRBV6-1,once,TRBJ1-1,CASSEGWGQGDTEAFF
TRBV11-3,.,TRBJ1-2,CASISSSGRDGDYGYTF
TRBV29-1,.,TRBJ2-1,CSGENNEQFF
TRBV25-1,.,TRBJ2-1,CATRDGTSGVRPYNEQFF
TRBV7-6,.,TRBJ1-5,CASSPDGGNQPQHF
TRBV6-1,.,TRBJ2-1,CASSEALGGQGRYNEQFF
TRBV6-5,.,TRBJ2-7,CASSSRDVRYF
TRBV15,.,TRBJ1-6,CATVKDIRAPYNSPLHF
TRBV7-2,.,TRBJ2-5,CASSPFGSGETQYF
TRBV9,.,TRBJ1-4,CASSPNRQGAGEKLFF
TRBV7-2,.,TRBJ2-2,CASSQGVPNTGELFF
TRBV28,.,TRBJ2-7,CASSLPKRQGTTYEQYF
TRBV10-3,.,TRBJ2-3,CASQSSGGAFTDTQYF
TRBV13,once,TRBJ1-2,CASSPRQGQGGYTF
TRBV18,.,TRBJ1-6,CASSRRDTYNSPLHF
TRBV10-3,.,TRBJ1-6,CATQGSYNSPLHF
TRBV12-5,.,TRBJ2-7,CASGLVTPGPYEQYF
TRBV27,.,TRBJ2-1,CASSLPTSGGTYNEQFF
TRBV25-1,.,TRBJ1-6,CASSDPGQGKGNSPLHF
TRBV27,.,TRBJ2-1,CASSSSGTGFFNEQFF
TRBV11-2,.,TRBJ2-7,CASSLVSSGGAYEQYF
TRBV11-2,.,TRBJ2-5,CASSRNRGYQETQYF
TRBV6-1,once,TRBJ2-1,CASSEADGGPYNEQFF
TRBV7-8,.,TRBJ1-2,CASSSKWDRGHTDYGYTF
TRBV11-1,.,TRBJ2-3,CASSPRTGTTDTQYF
TRBV11-2,.,TRBJ2-1,CASSFGQVNNEQFF
TRBV19,.,TRBJ2-4,CASTRQFSLSAKNIQYF
TRBV12-5,.,TRBJ1-2,CASGLGTGEANYGYTF
TRBV2,.,TRBJ1-5,CASSEAQPNQPQHF
TRBV5-1,once,TRBJ2-3,CASSLGLTDTQYF
TRBV2,.,TRBJ2-7,CASSAGTESYEQYF
TRBV19,.,TRBJ1-5,CASSIWQPQHF
TRBV5-8,.,TRBJ1-5,CASSSGGASALQHF
TRBV18,.,TRBJ1-5,CASSPDRGRSVSNQPQHF
TRBV10-3,.,TRBJ1-1,CAISDVRGTVGEAFF
TRBV5-4,.,TRBJ2-7,CASSQGRADRPYEQYF
TRBV10-1,.,TRBJ2-3,CASSATTSTDTQYF
TRBV5-1,.,TRBJ1-2,CASSLTLRYGYTF
TRBV7-3,.,TRBJ2-2,CASSLWGNTGELFF
TRBV4-2,.,TRBJ2-3,CASSQHGSQGATDTQYF
TRBV11-2,.,TRBJ2-7,CASSQYRGSAYEQYF
TRBV7-9,.,TRBJ1-6,CASSLGDGVSLHF
TRBV7-8,few,TRBJ2-7,CASSPSDEQYF
TRBV5-3,.,TRBJ1-2,CARSFWTTPYGYTF
TRBV16,.,TRBJ2-4,CASSRGQGATKNIQYF
TRBV5-4,.,TRBJ1-2,CASSLVVGGYTF
TRBV2,.,TRBJ1-1,CASSVDRGGTEAFF
TRBV7-2,few,TRBJ2-5,CASSLGGRVVGETQYF
TRBV2,.,TRBJ2-1,CASKESSYNEQFF